What follows describes a single T cell receptor (beta chain). The target antigen is unknown. Positive CCR7 selection of CD45RO-negative cells yielded the naive CD8 cells, and terminally differentiated effector memory CD45RA+ cells were excluded. The data were obtained in a study of shared clonotypes between healthy human individuals. Whole-study context: For every donor, three CD4 naive, three CD4 memory, two CD8 naive and one CD8 memory plates were used. Broader study findings: Compared with memory subsets, naive subsets generally had larger estimated richness.

Data came from immunoSEQ multiplex PCR; TCRdb stores just in-frame clones and leaves some out. Of more than 2 million clones in the sample, roughly 95% were seen once. The CDR3 has 15 amino acids. Germline lookup yields CDR1 SGHTA and CDR2 FQGTGA. Trimming took 6 bases from V and 5 from J, leaving 16 bases between them. Sample: naive CD8+ T cells from PBMCs. This receptor was obtained from a man younger than 35 in good health. Some clones in this sample may be carry-over from other donors' samples. The rearrangement uses TRBV7-3 and TRBJ2-2; D may correspond to TRBD1 or TRBD2 (5 bases each). As DNA, the CDR3 is TGTGCCAGCAGGAGTCCGGGACCTTATACCGGGGAGCTGTTTTTT. Its protein product is CASRSPGPYTGELFF.